Sequencing of this T cell receptor (beta chain) was carried out in a study of blood T cells in healthy people across ages. This clonotype came up a few times. A second PCR, run for about 7 to 11 cycles, used a sample-barcoded 5' primer plus a J-beta primer mix. TCRdb reanalysed the 5' RACE reads using MiXCR and keeps one entry per CDR3 protein. The sample includes about 800,000 distinct CDR3 sequences, 20% to 25% of them seen just once. The donors, healthy Caucasians from Russia, were aged 6 to 90. The data were also submitted as part of a second study, on T cells of mothers and their children. That study reports: Every microgram of extracted RNA entered cDNA synthesis, roughly 1.6 ug per 15 ul. During the second PCR, the M1S primer introduced sample barcodes along with 2-4 random nucleotides.

This receptor was identified in a boy aged 5-17 years in good health. Sequenced material: blood.

CDR3 bases: TGTGCCAGCAGCTACCGGGGGGGGCTTGTAAAGACCCAGTACTTC. Its translation: CASSYRGGLVKTQYF. V is TRBV28 and J is TRBJ2-5; 8 positions agree with TRBD2. CDR3 size: 15 residues. CDR1 and CDR2 from the germline V gene are MDHEN and SYDVKM. V lost 6 bases to trimming and J lost 6 bases; unmatched junction nucleotides: 12. The variable domain in full, with the rest retrieved from reference TRBV28 and TRBJ2-5, is DVKVTQSSRYLVKRTGEKVFLECVQDMDHENMFWYRQDPGLGLRLIYFSYDVKMKEKGDIPEGYSVSREKKERFSLILESASTNQTSMYLCASSYRGGLVKTQYFGPGTRLLVL.